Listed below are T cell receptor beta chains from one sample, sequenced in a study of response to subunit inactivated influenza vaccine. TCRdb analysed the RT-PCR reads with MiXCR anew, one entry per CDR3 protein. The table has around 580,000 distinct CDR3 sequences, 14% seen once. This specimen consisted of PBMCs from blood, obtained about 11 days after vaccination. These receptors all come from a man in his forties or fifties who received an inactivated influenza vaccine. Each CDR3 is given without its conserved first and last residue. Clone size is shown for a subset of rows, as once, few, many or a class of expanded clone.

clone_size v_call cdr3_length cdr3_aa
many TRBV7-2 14 ASSFTVRRTNTEAF
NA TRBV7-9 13 ASTPVGGNYYEQY
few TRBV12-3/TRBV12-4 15 ASSLITSGRSTDTQY
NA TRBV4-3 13 ASSQDAGINQPQH
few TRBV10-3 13 AIAEQGNSGQPQH
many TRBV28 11 ASSFMNGAPLH
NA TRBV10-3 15 AISHGAGRTMNTEAF
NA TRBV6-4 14 ASSEGKKLAKNIQY
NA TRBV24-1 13 ATSDPDTITGELF
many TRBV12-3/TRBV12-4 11 ASSLLLMGEQF
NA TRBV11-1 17 ASSRRGLAGGRLTDTQY
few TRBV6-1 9 ASSVGGPGY
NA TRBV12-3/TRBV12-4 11 ASGRDVVNEQF
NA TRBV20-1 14 SATDRRTSGNYEQY
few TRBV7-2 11 ASSLGEGLEQY